The rows below give T cell receptor beta chains drawn from one sample of a study of T cells in Graves' hyperthyroidism and ophthalmopathy. TCRdb ran MiXCR on the multiplex PCR reads and lists one entry per CDR3 protein. There are around 580,000 distinct CDR3 sequences in the sample; about half occur only once, and about 8.3% lies in the top ten. The sequenced sample consisted of peripheral blood or thyroid tissue (not recorded which). The receptor source for this set is a woman under 30 with Graves' hyperthyroidism. The CDR3 runs from the conserved cysteine through the conserved F or W. The D gene is left open where the match is weak. Some rows have no size entry. The others give once, few or many, or a class for an expanded clone.

DNA	CDR3	J	V	D	size
TGCAGCCAAGAGTCCGGGGGCCTTTACTATGGCTACACCTTC	CSQESGGLYYGYTF	TRBJ1-2	TRBV29-1	NA	NA
TGTGCCAGCAGCGCCGGGGGGACCGGGGCTGAAGCTTTCTTT	CASSAGGTGAEAFF	TRBJ1-1	TRBV9	NA	NA
TGTGCCAGCAGTGAAGCGGGGCTCGGGGGGCTCGGCTATGGCTACACCTTC	CASSEAGLGGLGYGYTF	TRBJ1-2	TRBV2	NA	NA
TGTGCCAGCAGCTTACCGGGAGTGGGGGAGACCCAGTACTTC	CASSLPGVGETQYF	TRBJ2-5	TRBV5-4	NA	many
TGTGCCATCAGTGAGTCAGGTCTAGCGGGAGTTCAGTACTTC	CAISESGLAGVQYF	TRBJ2-7	TRBV10-3	TRBD2	many
TGTGCCAGCAGCCAAGACAGATGGGCGGGACGGTACGAGCAGTACTTC	CASSQDRWAGRYEQYF	TRBJ2-7	TRBV3-1	NA	few
TGCGCCAGCAGCCAAGCTAGCGGGACAGGATACGAGCAGTACTTC	CASSQASGTGYEQYF	TRBJ2-7	TRBV4-1	NA	many
TGTGCCAGCAGCCGCACTTCCTCCTACGAGCAGTACTTC	CASSRTSSYEQYF	TRBJ2-7	TRBV19	NA	many
TGTGCCAGCACCGCAGGCCAGGGGGGCTTAGACGAGCAGTACTTC	CASTAGQGGLDEQYF	TRBJ2-7	TRBV13	NA	many
TGTGCCAGCAGCCCAGGCGGGGGGGGAGCTTACGAGCAGTACTTC	CASSPGGGGAYEQYF	TRBJ2-7	TRBV9	TRBD2	many
TGTGCCAGCTTAGTAGGCGGGAGGGAAGAGACCCAGTACTTC	CASLVGGREETQYF	TRBJ2-5	TRBV2	TRBD2	NA
TGTGCCACCAGCAGAGATCTCGGAACCTACGAGCAGTACTTC	CATSRDLGTYEQYF	TRBJ2-7	TRBV15	NA	many
TGCAGTGCTAGAGACCCGGGACTAGCGGGATCTGGGGCCAACGTCCTGACTTTC	CSARDPGLAGSGANVLTF	TRBJ2-6	TRBV20-1	TRBD2	few
TGTGCCAGCTTGATGAACACTGAAGCTTTCTTT	CASLMNTEAFF	TRBJ1-1	TRBV25-1	NA	many
TGTGCCAGCAGCTTAGCCCTTAGGACATCCTTCTTT	CASSLALRTSFF	TRBJ1-1	TRBV7-2	NA	NA
TGTGCCATCAGATTTGGGTCGGTGAACACTGAAGCTTTCTTT	CAIRFGSVNTEAFF	TRBJ1-1	TRBV10-3	NA	many
TGTGCCAGCAGTGAAGGACTAGCGGGCGCCTACAATGAGCAGTTCTTC	CASSEGLAGAYNEQFF	TRBJ2-1	TRBV2	TRBD2	NA
TGCAGTGCCGGACTAGCGGGCAACAATGAGCAGTACTTC	CSAGLAGNNEQYF	TRBJ2-7	TRBV20-1	TRBD2	NA
TGCAGCGTGAGGGAGCGGGAGAGCACTGAAGCTTTCTTT	CSVRERESTEAFF	TRBJ1-1	TRBV29-1	NA	NA
TGTGCCAGCCAGGGGCCCGGGAGCAATCAGCCCCAGCATTTT	CASQGPGSNQPQHF	TRBJ1-5	TRBV2	NA	NA
TGTGCCAGCAGCCAAGTCGTAACGGGAGGGCCTGGGTACGAGCAGTACTTC	CASSQVVTGGPGYEQYF	TRBJ2-7	TRBV4-2	TRBD2	many
TGCAGTGCTCCCAGGGGGGGGACAGAACCCTACGAGCAGTACTTC	CSAPRGGTEPYEQYF	TRBJ2-7	TRBV20-1	NA	few
TGTGCCAGTAGTCTGGGCCGACGGCAGCTTAATGAAAAACTGTTTTTT	CASSLGRRQLNEKLFF	TRBJ1-4	TRBV19	NA	many
TGTGCCAGCAGCGTAGTAGGGGCCAGGGGGACCTACGAGCAGTACTTC	CASSVVGARGTYEQYF	TRBJ2-7	TRBV9	TRBD1	NA